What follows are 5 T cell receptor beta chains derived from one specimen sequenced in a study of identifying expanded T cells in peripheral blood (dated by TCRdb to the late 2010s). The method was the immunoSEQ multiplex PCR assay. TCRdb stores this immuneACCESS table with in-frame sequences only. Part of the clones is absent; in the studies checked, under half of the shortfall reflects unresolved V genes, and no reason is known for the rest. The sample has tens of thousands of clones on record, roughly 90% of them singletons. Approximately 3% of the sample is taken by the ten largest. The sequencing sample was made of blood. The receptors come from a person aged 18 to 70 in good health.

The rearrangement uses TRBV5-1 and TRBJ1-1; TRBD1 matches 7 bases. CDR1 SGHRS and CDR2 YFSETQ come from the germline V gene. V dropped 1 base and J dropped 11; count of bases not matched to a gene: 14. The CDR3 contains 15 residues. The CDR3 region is CASSLSGGGSGLAFF. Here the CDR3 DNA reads TGCGCCAGCAGCTTGTCAGGGGGTGGGAGCGGCCTGGCTTTCTTT.

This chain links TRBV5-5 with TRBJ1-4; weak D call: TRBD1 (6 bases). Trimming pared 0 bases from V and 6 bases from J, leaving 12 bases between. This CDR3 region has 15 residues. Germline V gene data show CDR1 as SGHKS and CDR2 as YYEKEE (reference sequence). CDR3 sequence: CASSLVGAPYEKLFF. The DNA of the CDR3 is TGTGCCAGCAGCTTGGTGGGGGCGCCGTATGAAAAACTGTTTTTT. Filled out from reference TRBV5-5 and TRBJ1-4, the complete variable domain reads DAGVTQSPTHLIKTRGQQVTLRCSPISGHKSVSWYQQVLGQGPQFIFQYYEKEERGRGNFPDRFSARQFPNYSSELNVNALLLGDSALYLCASSLVGAPYEKLFFGSGTQLSVL.

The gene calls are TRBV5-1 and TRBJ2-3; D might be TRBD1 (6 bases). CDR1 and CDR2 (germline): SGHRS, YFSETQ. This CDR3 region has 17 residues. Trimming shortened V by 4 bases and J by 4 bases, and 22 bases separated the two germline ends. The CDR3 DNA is TGCGCCAGCAGCCCGCGGACAGCCTCACGGAGCCCAGATACGCAGTATTTT. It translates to CASSPRTASRSPDTQYF.

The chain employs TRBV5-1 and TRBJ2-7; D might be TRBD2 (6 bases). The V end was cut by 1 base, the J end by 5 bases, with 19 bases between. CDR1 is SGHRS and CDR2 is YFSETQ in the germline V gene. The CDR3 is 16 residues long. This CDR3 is CASSLRGWATGDEQYF. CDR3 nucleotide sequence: TGCGCCAGCAGCTTGCGGGGGTGGGCGACGGGGGACGAGCAGTACTTC.

As DNA, the CDR3 is TGCGCCAGCAGCTTGAGGCAGGGCGTTAATGAAAAACTGTTTTTT. Translation: CASSLRQGVNEKLFF. The V call is TRBV5-1, the J call TRBJ1-4; possibly TRBD1 for D (5 bases). The CDR3 runs 15 residues. Germline loops: CDR1 SGHRS, CDR2 YFSETQ. Trimming pared 1 base from V and 4 bases from J, leaving 11 bases between.